This T cell receptor beta chain emerged from a study of cytomegalovirus exposure and HLA in healthy donors. Study-level information: From donors who were HLA-typed, an early data release held around 80 million unique TCRs. The study, taken as a whole, reports: Testing in vitro showed three CMV-associated chains specific for CMV antigens.

Details on this clone: What it binds is unknown.

Use of 60 Vbeta and 13 Jbeta primers characterized the PCR. Sequenced by immunoSEQ multiplex PCR; TCRdb stores in-frame clones only, minus some. This sample carries about 120,000 clones, 80% of them seen once, and the ten largest clones take approximately 8.8%. At sampling all donors were nominally healthy, likely with unrecorded immune exposures. This TCR was sampled from a female donor in good health and CMV-seropositive. The sequenced sample consisted of PBMCs.

CDR3 in DNA: TGTGCCAGCTCACCCTCGCTGGACAGGTACAATGAGCAGTTCTTC. It encodes CASSPSLDRYNEQFF. The chain employs TRBV18 and TRBJ2-1, with 7 nucleotides matching TRBD1. Germline CDR1 KGHSH, CDR2 LQKENI. This CDR3 is built from 15 residues. V shed 3 bases, J shed 4 bases, and the junction held 6 bases outside the gene matches. The whole variable domain, remainder taken from reference TRBV18 and TRBJ2-1, is NAGVMQNPRHLVRRRGQEARLRCSPMKGHSHVYWYRQLPEEGLKFMVYLQKENIIDESGMPKERFSAEFPKEGPSILRIQQVVRGDSAAYFCASSPSLDRYNEQFFGPGTRLTVL.